The entry below gives a single T cell receptor beta chain sequence along with its context. The target antigen is unknown. At one of its ends the junction is not consistent with the germline gene, which may arise from a read error. The data were taken from a study of identical twins. Points from the study as a whole: Within twin pairs, the out-of-frame alpha sequences they shared showed excess low generation probability.

Germline V gives CDR1 SEHNR, CDR2 FQNEAQ (reference sequence). The CDR3 sequence is 14 residues long. TCRdb re-analysed the 5' RACE reads in MiXCR, keeping a single row per CDR3 protein. The sample has 1.5 million to 2 million distinct CDR3 sequences, about 32% seen once. The sequencing sample was made of cord blood. The chain links TRBV7-9 to TRBJ2-4; 9 positions agree with TRBD1. The TCR originated in a newborn girl in good health. In DNA, the CDR3 is TGTGCCAGCAACTTAGAGACAGGGGGAAACATTCAGTACTTC. The encoded protein is CASNLETGGNIQYF.